This T cell receptor beta chain was documented in a study of early T cells in non-severe SARS-CoV-2 infection. Study details: The study sequenced bulk RNA from unsorted whole blood, with chains unpaired. Study results and caveats: Matching with VDJdb favored anti-spike CD8 responses (missing private and CD4 specificities).

Molecules of cDNA were individually given unique molecular identifiers that were attached to them. TCRdb redid the calling of the 5' RACE reads with MiXCR, one entry per CDR3 protein. The data show tens of thousands of distinct CDR3 sequences, with around 6.6% seen just once and approximately 5.5% held by the top ten. Notes on this clonotype: Its antigen is undetermined.

The germline V and J ends were trimmed by 4 bases and 0 bases, with 8 bases remaining between them. CDR1 SGHNT and CDR2 YYREEE come from the germline V gene (reference sequence). The CDR3 spans 13 residues. The starting material was whole blood, obtained at baseline. This TCR came from an adult who was a healthcare worker with PCR-confirmed SARS-CoV-2 infection or an uninfected control (not recorded which). The chain has TRBV5-4 and TRBJ2-7; D remains ambiguous. This CDR3 reads CASSKWDSYEQYF. In nucleotides, the CDR3 is TGTGCCAGCAGCAAGTGGGACTCCTACGAGCAGTACTTC. Complete variable domain (other parts from reference TRBV5-4 and TRBJ2-7): ETGVTQSPTHLIKTRGQQVTLRCSSQSGHNTVSWYQQALGQGPQFIFQYYREEENGRGNFPPRFSGLQFPNYSSELNVNALELDDSALYLCASSKWDSYEQYFGPGTRLTVT.